This record concerns one TCR beta chain sequence. This sample stems from a study of blood T cell repertoires in COVID-19. Study background: The samples span acute and convalescent COVID-19 from the United States, Italy and Spain. The cDNA or gDNA used as material had been derived from T cells, B-cell-depleted T cells, or PBMCs.

Original processing notes: Amplification with reference gene primers provided the estimates of nucleated cell counts. Method: immunoSEQ multiplex PCR; TCRdb's copy keeps in-frame clones and lacks some. Clone size and the V and J calls come from that table; the DNA yielded D and trimming. The sample yields about 66,000 clones, about 86% seen once. Germline V gene data show CDR1 as SGHNT and CDR2 as YYREEE (reference sequence). The CDR3 covers 14 residues. V shed 4 bases and J 5 bases; nucleotides not matched to a gene: 3. This clonotype originated in a man in his forties or fifties with active COVID-19. The chain carries TRBV5-4 and TRBJ2-1; 10 positions agree with TRBD1. Sequenced input: peripheral blood. The CDR3 bases are TGTGCCAGCAGCACGGGACAGGGGAACAATGAGCAGTTCTTC. Protein sequence: CASSTGQGNNEQFF.